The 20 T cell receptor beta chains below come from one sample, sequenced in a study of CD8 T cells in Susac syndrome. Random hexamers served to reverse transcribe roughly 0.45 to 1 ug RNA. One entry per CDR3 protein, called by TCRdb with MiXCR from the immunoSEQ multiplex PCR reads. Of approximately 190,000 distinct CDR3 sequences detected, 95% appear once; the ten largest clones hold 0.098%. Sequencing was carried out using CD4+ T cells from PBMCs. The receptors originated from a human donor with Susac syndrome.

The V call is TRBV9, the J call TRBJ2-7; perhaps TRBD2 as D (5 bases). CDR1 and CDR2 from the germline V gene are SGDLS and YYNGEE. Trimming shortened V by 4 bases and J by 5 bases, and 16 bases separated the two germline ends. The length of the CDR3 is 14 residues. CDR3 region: CASSLGLLLHEQYF. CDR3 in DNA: TGTGCCAGCAGCTTAGGACTCCTACTCCACGAGCAGTACTTC.

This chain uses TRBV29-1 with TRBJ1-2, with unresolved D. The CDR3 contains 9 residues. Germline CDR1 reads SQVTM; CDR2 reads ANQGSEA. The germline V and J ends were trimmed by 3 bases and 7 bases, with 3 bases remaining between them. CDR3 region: CSVDPGYTF. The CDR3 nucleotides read TGCAGCGTTGATCCTGGCTACACCTTC.

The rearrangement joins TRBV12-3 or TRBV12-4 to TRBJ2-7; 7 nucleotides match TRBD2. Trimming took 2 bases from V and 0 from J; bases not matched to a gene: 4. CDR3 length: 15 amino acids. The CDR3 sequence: CASSLSGESSYEQYF. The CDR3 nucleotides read TGTGCCAGCAGTTTAAGCGGGGAAAGCTCCTACGAGCAGTACTTC.

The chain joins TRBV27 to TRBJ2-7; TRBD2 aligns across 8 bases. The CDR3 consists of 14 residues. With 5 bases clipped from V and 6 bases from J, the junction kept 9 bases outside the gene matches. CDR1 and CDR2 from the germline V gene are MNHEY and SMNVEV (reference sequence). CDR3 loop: CASSREGGSIEQYF. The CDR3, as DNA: TGTGCCAGCAGTCGGGAGGGGGGGTCGATCGAGCAGTACTTC.

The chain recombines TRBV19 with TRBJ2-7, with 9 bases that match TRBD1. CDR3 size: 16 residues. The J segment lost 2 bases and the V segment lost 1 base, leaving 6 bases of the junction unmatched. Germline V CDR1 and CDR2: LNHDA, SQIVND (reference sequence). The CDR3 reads CASSIGWDRDTYEQYF. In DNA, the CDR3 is TGTGCCAGTAGTATAGGATGGGACAGGGACACCTACGAGCAGTACTTC.

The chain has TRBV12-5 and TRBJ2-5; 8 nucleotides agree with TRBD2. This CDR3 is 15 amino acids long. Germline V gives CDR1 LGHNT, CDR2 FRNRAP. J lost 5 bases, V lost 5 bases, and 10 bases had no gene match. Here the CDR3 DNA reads TGTGCTAGTGGTCCGGAAGCGGGGGTTTGGGAGACCCAGTACTTC. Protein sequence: CASGPEAGVWETQYF.

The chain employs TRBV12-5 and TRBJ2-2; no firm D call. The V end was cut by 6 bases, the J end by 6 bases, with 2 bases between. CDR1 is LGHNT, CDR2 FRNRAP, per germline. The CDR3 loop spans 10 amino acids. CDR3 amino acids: CASGPGELFF. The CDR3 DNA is TGTGCTAGTGGCCCCGGGGAGCTGTTTTTT.

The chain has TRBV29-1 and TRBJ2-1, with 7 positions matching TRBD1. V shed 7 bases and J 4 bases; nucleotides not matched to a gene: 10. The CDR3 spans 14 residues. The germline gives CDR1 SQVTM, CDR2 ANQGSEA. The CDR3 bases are TGCAGCGCCAGGACGAGGGACAGATACAATGAGCAGTTCTTC. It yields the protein CSARTRDRYNEQFF.

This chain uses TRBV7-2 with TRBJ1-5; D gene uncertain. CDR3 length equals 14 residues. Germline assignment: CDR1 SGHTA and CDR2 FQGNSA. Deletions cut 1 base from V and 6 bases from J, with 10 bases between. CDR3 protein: CASSLERDIQPQHF. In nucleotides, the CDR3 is TGTGCCAGCAGCTTAGAGCGAGATATTCAGCCCCAGCATTTT.

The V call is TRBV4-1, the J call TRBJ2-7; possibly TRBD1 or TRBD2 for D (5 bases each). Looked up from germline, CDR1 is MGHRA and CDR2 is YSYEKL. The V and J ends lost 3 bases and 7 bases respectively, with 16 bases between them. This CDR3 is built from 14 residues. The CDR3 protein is CASSQGGDPREQYF. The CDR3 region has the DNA TGCGCCAGCAGCCAGGGTGGGGACCCGCGGGAGCAGTACTTC.

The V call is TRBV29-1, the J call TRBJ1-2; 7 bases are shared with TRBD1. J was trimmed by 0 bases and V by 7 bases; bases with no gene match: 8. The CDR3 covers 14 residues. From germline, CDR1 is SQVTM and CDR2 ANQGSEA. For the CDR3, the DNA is TGCAGCGCCAAACAGGGGACGACTAACTATGGCTACACCTTC. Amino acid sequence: CSAKQGTTNYGYTF.

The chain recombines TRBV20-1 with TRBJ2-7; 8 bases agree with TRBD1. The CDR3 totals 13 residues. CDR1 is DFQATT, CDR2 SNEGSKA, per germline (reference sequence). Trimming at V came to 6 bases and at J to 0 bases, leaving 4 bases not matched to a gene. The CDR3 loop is CSARTGLSYEQYF. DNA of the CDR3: TGCAGTGCCAGGACAGGGCTCTCCTACGAGCAGTACTTC.

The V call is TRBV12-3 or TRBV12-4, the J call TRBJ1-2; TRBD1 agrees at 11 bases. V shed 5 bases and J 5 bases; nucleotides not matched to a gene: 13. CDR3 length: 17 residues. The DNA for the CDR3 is TGTGCCAGCAGTATCCTGAATGGGGGACAGGGGGATTATGGCTACACCTTC. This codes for CASSILNGGQGDYGYTF.

The CDR3 protein is CATRPGSPGELFF. The CDR3 nucleotides read TGTGCCACGCGCCCAGGGTCGCCCGGGGAGCTGTTTTTT. The chain links TRBV15 to TRBJ2-2; D might be TRBD1 (5 bases). The germline V gene encodes CDR1 LNHNV and CDR2 YYDKDF (reference sequence). V lost 9 bases, J lost 6 bases, and 14 bases lay in between. The CDR3 loop spans 13 amino acids.

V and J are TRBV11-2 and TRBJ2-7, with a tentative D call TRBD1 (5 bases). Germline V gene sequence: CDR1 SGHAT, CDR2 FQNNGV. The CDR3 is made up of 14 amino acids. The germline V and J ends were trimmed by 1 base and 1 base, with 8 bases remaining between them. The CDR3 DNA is TGTGCCAGCAGCTTAGGACCAGGGTCCTACGAGCAGTACTTC. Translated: CASSLGPGSYEQYF.

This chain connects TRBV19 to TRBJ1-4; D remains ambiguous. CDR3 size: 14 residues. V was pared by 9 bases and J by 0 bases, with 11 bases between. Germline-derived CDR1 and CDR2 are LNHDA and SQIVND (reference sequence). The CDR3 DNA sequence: TGTGCCAGAAAAAACAGAGCAACTAATGAAAAACTGTTTTTT. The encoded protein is CARKNRATNEKLFF.

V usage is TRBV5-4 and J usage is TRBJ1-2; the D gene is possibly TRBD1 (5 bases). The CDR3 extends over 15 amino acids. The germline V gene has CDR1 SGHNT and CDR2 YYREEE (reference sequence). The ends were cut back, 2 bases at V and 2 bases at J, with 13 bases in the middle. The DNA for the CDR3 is TGTGCCAGCAGCTTAGCAGGGAGATCCAACTATGGCTACACCTTC. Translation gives CASSLAGRSNYGYTF.

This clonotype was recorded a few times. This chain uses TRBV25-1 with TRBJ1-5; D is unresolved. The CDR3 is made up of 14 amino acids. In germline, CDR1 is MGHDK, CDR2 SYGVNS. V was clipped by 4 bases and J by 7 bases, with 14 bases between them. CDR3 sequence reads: CASSGTGPGQPQHF. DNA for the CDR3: TGTGCCAGCAGTGGGACCGGGCCAGGACAGCCCCAGCATTTT.

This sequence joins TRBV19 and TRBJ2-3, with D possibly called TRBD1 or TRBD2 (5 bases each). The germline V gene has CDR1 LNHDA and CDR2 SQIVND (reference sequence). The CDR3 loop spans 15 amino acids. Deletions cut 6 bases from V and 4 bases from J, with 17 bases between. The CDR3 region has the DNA TGTGCCAGTAGCCCGCTTTCAGGGAGAGCAGATACGCAGTATTTT. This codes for CASSPLSGRADTQYF.

This CDR3 reads CASSLSGTNINNEQFF. The CDR3 nucleotides are TGTGCCAGCAGTTTATCCGGGACCAACATTAACAATGAGCAGTTCTTC. The chain couples TRBV27 to TRBJ2-1, with D perhaps assigned TRBD1 or TRBD2 (5 bases each). Trimming cost V 0 bases and J 5 bases, with 14 bases left between them. This CDR3 contains 16 residues. Germline CDR1 MNHEY, CDR2 SMNVEV (reference sequence).